This TCR beta chain was sequenced during a study of T cells after posttransplantation cyclophosphamide (dated by TCRdb to the mid-2010s). With respect to the entire study: Using TRB sequencing, the study followed how the T cell repertoire reconstituted after myeloablative bone marrow transplantation in which posttransplantation cyclophosphamide served as GVHD prophylaxis. Samples from about 37 PTCy-treated patients and over 15 related bone marrow donors of those patients were subjected to antigen receptor sequencing. TRB sequencing was performed on blood from all 35 or so PTCy patients with 1-year posttransplant specimens. In 3 patients, up to 3 additional blood samples taken between 2 and 5.2 years after transplant also underwent TRB sequencing, as did pretransplant blood from a handful of patients. TRA and TRB clonality were tightly correlated in roughly ten samples, so subsequent TCR analyses focused on TRB only. Public TRB sequences were queried against a database of over 3,600 sequences associated with responses to pathogens, tumor antigens, self-antigens and alloantigens. Results the study describes overall, beyond this receptor: Across 45 patients, recipient CMV seropositivity and CMV reactivation were highly associated with TRB clonality; PTCy diversity was similar to CNI/methotrexate controls. At 1-2 months, donor-recipient similarity was low but rose over the first year, and the later blood repertoires were often dominated by donor CD8+ memory clones. The TRB repertoires of T cells infiltrating skin or the GI tract showed only limited overlap with the TRB repertoires found in blood.

TRB sequencing was run on genomic DNA with either the immunoSEQ assay at survey resolution or the hsTCRB kit. Under the source paper's analysis protocol: The immunoSEQ software handled initial read processing, and the LymphoSeq R package was used for repertoire analyses. Clonality was calculated as 1 minus normalized Shannon entropy, and the Gini coefficient was also calculated for each TRB dataset. Phenotypes of unsorted samples were inferred by mapping TRB sequences from sorted subsets of the recipient or donor onto the same recipient's unsorted samples. TCRdb holds this immuneACCESS table with in-frame rearrangements only. Some clones are missing; in checked studies, unresolved V genes explain under half, and the rest has no known cause. The DNA was the basis for D and trimming; V, J and clone size are from that table. This sample has roughly 26,000 clones, none of them a singleton. The ten largest clonotypes hold around 1.5% of the sample.

On the day of marrow donation, related bone marrow donors gave peripheral blood samples. Mononuclear cells from peripheral blood and bone marrow were separated by Ficoll-Hypaque density centrifugation and then cryopreserved. This clone was detected ten times or more. It lacks a known antigen. No base quality information exists; no much larger clone differs at one position. From the germline V gene (reference sequence), CDR1 is SEHNR and CDR2 is FQNEAQ. Trimming removed 5 bases from V and 3 bases from J, leaving 16 bases between the germline ends. Spanning cysteine to phenylalanine, the CDR3 consists of 15 amino acids. The DNA shown is the 45-base CDR3, in frame from base 1.

The TCR originated in a man between 45 and 60 years old in good health, CMV-negative, and a related stem cell transplant donor. This sequence uses TRBV7-9 and TRBJ2-5; TRBD1 is possibly the D segment (6 matching bases). Sequencing was performed on PBMCs. The DNA reads TGTGCCAGCAGCCCTATGTCTTCAGGGGAAGAGACCCAGTACTTC. It translates to CASSPMSSGEETQYF.